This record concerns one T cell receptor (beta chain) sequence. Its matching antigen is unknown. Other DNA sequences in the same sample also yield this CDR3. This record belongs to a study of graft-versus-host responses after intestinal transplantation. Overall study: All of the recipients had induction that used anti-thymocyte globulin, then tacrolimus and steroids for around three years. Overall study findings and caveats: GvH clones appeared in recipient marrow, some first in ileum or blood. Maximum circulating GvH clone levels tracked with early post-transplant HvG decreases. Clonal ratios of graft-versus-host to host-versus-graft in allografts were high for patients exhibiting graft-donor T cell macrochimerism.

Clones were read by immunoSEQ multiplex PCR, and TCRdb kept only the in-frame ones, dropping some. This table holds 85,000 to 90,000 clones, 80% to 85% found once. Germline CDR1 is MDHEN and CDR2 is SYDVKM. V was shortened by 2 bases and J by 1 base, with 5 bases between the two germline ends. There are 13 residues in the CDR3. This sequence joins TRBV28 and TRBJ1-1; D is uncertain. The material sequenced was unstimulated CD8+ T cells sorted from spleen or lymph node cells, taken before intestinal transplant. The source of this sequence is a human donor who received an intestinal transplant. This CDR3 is CASSLGRNTEAFF. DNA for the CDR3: TGTGCCAGCAGTTTAGGCAGGAACACTGAAGCTTTCTTT.